This TCR beta chain was sequenced in a study of T cells in Graves' hyperthyroidism and ophthalmopathy. Study-wide background: At the time of initial diagnosis and before any treatment, peripheral blood was collected.

With V trimmed by 6 bases and J by 8 bases, 9 bases remained unmatched. CDR3 size: 16 residues. CDR1 is MDHEN, CDR2 SYDVKM, per germline. The sample holds many counts of this clonotype. Antigen specificity is unknown. The study left out patients who had uncontrolled infection, other autoimmune disease, pregnancy or lactation. 10 ml fresh peripheral blood yielded the PBMCs. The investigators amplified TCR beta CDR3 regions from RNA transcripts. The HTBI set primed first-round TCR CDR3 RT-PCR. MiXCR was run by TCRdb on the multiplex PCR reads, yielding one entry per CDR3 protein. The sample has fewer than 650,000 distinct CDR3 sequences, more than 13% seen once; the top ten hold about 6.6%. Regarding the study as a whole: Most clonotypes expanded in the thyroid (above 0.001) were also present in blood.

J is TRBJ1-6 and V is TRBV28, with TRBD1 matching over 11 bases. The source material was blood. The sequence derives from a young woman with Graves' ophthalmopathy. DNA of the CDR3: TGTGCCAGCAGCCCCACTCCGGGACAGGGGGATTCACCCCTCCACTTT. Its translation: CASSPTPGQGDSPLHF.